This is a list of T cell receptor beta chains from one sample in a study of blood T cell repertoires in COVID-19. The assay was immunoSEQ multiplex PCR, and TCRdb's table has in-frame clones only and misses some. The table has nearly 350,000 clones, around 90% seen once. Sequencing was performed on peripheral blood. Receptors were obtained from a woman aged 18-29 years who had recovered from COVID-19. Both conserved end residues are part of each CDR3. A D gene is named only where the DNA matches it firmly. A row's size may be missing; if present it is once, few, many or a size class.

D: .; V: TRBV24-1; J: TRBJ2-2; size: .; length: 13; DNA: TGTGCCACCAGGGGACTTAACACCGGGGAGCTGTTTTTT; CDR3: CATRGLNTGELFF
D: TRBD1; V: TRBV18; J: TRBJ1-2; size: .; length: 13; DNA: TGTGCCAGCTCACCAGACAGGGATTATGGCTACACCTTC; CDR3: CASSPDRDYGYTF
D: TRBD1; V: TRBV3-1/TRBV3-2; J: TRBJ2-1; size: .; length: 15; DNA: TGTGCCAGCAGCCCTCGGGACAGGGGGTATGATGAGCAGTTCTTC; CDR3: CASSPRDRGYDEQFF
D: .; V: TRBV14; J: TRBJ2-1; size: .; length: 13; DNA: TGTGCCAGCAGCCAAAATCAGGTTTACGAGCAGTTCTTC; CDR3: CASSQNQVYEQFF
D: TRBD1; V: TRBV7-9; J: TRBJ1-1; size: .; length: 16; DNA: TGTGCCAGCAGCCTTCCCTTACAGGGGGCGCGCACTGAAGCTTTCTTT; CDR3: CASSLPLQGARTEAFF
D: .; V: TRBV9; J: TRBJ1-3; size: .; length: 17; DNA: TGTGCCAGCAGCCCCCGGGACGGGAGCATCTCTGGAAACACCATATATTTT; CDR3: CASSPRDGSISGNTIYF
D: .; V: TRBV7-2; J: TRBJ2-1; size: .; length: 16; DNA: TGTGCCAGCAGAGGAGGGCGGCTAGCGCCACCGGACGAGCAGTTCTTC; CDR3: CASRGGRLAPPDEQFF
D: .; V: TRBV5-8; J: TRBJ1-5; size: .; length: 18; DNA: TGTGCCAGCAGCTTAGGGGCCTTCATAAGGGCGAGCAATCAGCCCCAGCATTTT; CDR3: CASSLGAFIRASNQPQHF
D: .; V: TRBV19; J: TRBJ2-1; size: .; length: 14; DNA: TGTGCCAGTAGGGTGGCTCACTCCTACAATGAGCAGTTCTTC; CDR3: CASRVAHSYNEQFF
D: .; V: TRBV6-2/TRBV6-3; J: TRBJ1-2; size: .; length: 12; DNA: TGTGCCAGCAGTTCAGGATCCTTAAGATGCACCTTC; CDR3: CASSSGSLRCTF
D: .; V: TRBV2; J: TRBJ2-1; size: .; length: 15; DNA: TGTGCCAGCAGTTCCGGGACTCCGACCTACAATGAGCAGTTCTTC; CDR3: CASSSGTPTYNEQFF
D: .; V: TRBV5-5; J: TRBJ2-5; size: .; length: 13; DNA: TGTGCCAGCAGAGAGGTGGACCAAGAGACCCAGTACTTC; CDR3: CASREVDQETQYF
D: .; V: TRBV2; J: TRBJ1-5; size: .; length: 15; DNA: TGTGCCAGCACTGGCCCAGAACCAGGGGTGACGCCCCAGCATTTT; CDR3: CASTGPEPGVTPQHF
D: .; V: TRBV7-2; J: TRBJ2-3; size: few; length: 16; DNA: TGTGCCAGCAGCTTAGGGGGGGTTGGAGGGCCCGATACGCAGTATTTT; CDR3: CASSLGGVGGPDTQYF
D: .; V: TRBV10-3; J: TRBJ2-3; size: .; length: 14; DNA: TGTGCCATCAGTGAGCGGGGAGACACAGATACGCAGTATTTT; CDR3: CAISERGDTDTQYF
D: TRBD2; V: TRBV7-2; J: TRBJ2-1; size: .; length: 18; DNA: TGTGCCAGCAGCTTAAAGGGACTAGCGGGAGGGCCGCGGGGAGAGCAGTTCTTC; CDR3: CASSLKGLAGGPRGEQFF
D: .; V: TRBV4-1; J: TRBJ1-2; size: .; length: 15; DNA: TGCGCCAGCAGCCAAGAGAGGAACGGGTACTATGGCTACACCTTC; CDR3: CASSQERNGYYGYTF
D: .; V: TRBV5-4; J: TRBJ1-3; size: .; length: 15; DNA: TGTGCCAGCAGCGCCACAGGTGACTCTGGAAACACCATATATTTT; CDR3: CASSATGDSGNTIYF
D: TRBD1; V: TRBV5-1; J: TRBJ1-5; size: .; length: 15; DNA: TGCGCCAGCAGTCAGACAGGGGGAGGCAATCAGCCCCAGCATTTT; CDR3: CASSQTGGGNQPQHF
D: TRBD1; V: TRBV10-3; J: TRBJ2-3; size: .; length: 17; DNA: TGTGCCATCAGTGATGGAACCCGGTACAGGGGAACAGATACGCAGTATTTT; CDR3: CAISDGTRYRGTDTQYF
D: .; V: TRBV29-1; J: TRBJ1-1; size: .; length: 13; DNA: TGCAGCGTCGCCTCGGGGGGTAGCACTGAAGCTTTCTTT; CDR3: CSVASGGSTEAFF
D: .; V: TRBV20-1; J: TRBJ1-1; size: .; length: 11; DNA: TGCAGTGGACAAGGAAACACTGAAGCTTTCTTT; CDR3: CSGQGNTEAFF
D: TRBD1; V: TRBV15; J: TRBJ1-2; size: .; length: 16; DNA: TGTGCCACCAGCAGAGACTACAGGGGGCAGGGGGATGGCTACACCTTC; CDR3: CATSRDYRGQGDGYTF
D: TRBD2; V: TRBV30; J: TRBJ2-1; size: .; length: 15; DNA: TGTGCCTGCCAAATCTTGGGGGGGTCCTACAATGAGCAGTTCTTC; CDR3: CACQILGGSYNEQFF
D: .; V: TRBV6-2/TRBV6-3; J: TRBJ2-5; size: .; length: 17; DNA: TGTGCCAGCAGTTACCGCACTGAGATAGTGTCTGGAGAGACCCAGTACTTC; CDR3: CASSYRTEIVSGETQYF
D: .; V: TRBV5-1; J: TRBJ2-5; size: .; length: 16; DNA: TGCGCCAGCAGCTCGAGCAGACCGGGACTCAAAGAGACCCAGTACTTC; CDR3: CASSSSRPGLKETQYF
D: .; V: TRBV29-1; J: TRBJ1-2; size: .; length: 13; DNA: TGCAGCGTCGCGGACAGTTTTAACTATGGCTACACCTTC; CDR3: CSVADSFNYGYTF
D: TRBD1; V: TRBV6-5; J: TRBJ1-2; size: .; length: 15; DNA: TGTGCCAGCAGTACTCCTAGACAGGGCTTCTATGGCTACACCTTC; CDR3: CASSTPRQGFYGYTF